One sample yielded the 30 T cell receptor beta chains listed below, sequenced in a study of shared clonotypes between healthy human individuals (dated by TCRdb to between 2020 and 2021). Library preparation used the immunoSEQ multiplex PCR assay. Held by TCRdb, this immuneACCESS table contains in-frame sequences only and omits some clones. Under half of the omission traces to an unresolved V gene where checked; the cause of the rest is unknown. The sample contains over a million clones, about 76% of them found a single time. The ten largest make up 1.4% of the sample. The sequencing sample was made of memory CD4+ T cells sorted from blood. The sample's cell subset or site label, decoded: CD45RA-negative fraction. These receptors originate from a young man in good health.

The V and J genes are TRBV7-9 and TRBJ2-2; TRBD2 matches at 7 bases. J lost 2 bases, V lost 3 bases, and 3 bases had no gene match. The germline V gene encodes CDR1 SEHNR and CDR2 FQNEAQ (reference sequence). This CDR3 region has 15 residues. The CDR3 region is CASSFGGLNTGELFF. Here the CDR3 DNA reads TGTGCCAGCAGCTTCGGGGGGTTAAACACCGGGGAGCTGTTTTTT.

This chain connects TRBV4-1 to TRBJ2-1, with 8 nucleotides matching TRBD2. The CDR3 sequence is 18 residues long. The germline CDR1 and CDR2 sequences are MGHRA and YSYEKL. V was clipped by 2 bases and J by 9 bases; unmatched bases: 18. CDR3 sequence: CASSQLPGTAGAESEQFF. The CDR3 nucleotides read TGCGCCAGCAGCCAACTTCCCGGTACAGCGGGAGCGGAAAGTGAGCAGTTCTTC.

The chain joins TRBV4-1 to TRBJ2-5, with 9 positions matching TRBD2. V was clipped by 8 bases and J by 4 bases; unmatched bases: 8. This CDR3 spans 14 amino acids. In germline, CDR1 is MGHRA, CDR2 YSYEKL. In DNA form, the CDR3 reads TGCGCCAGCCAGGTGCTAGCGGGGTTAGAGACCCAGTACTTC. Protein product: CASQVLAGLETQYF.

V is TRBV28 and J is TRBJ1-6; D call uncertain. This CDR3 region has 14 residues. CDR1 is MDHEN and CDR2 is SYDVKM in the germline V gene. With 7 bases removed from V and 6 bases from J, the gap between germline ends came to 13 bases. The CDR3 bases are TGTGCCAGCAAGGAATCGAGTATTAATTCACCCCTCCACTTT. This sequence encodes CASKESSINSPLHF.

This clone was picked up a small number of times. Here the CDR3 reads CASSSPGVSAYEQYF. The CDR3 nucleotides read TGTGCCAGCAGTTCCCCTGGGGTTTCTGCCTACGAGCAGTACTTC. The genes are TRBV28 and TRBJ2-7, with D hard to call. Trimming took off 4 bases at V and 2 bases at J, with 15 bases between the two ends. The CDR3 totals 15 residues. From germline, CDR1 is MDHEN and CDR2 SYDVKM.

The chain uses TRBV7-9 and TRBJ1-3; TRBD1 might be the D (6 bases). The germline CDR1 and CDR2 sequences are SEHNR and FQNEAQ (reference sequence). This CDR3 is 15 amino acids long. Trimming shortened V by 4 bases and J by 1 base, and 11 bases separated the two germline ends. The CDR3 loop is CASSSQGVSGNTIYF. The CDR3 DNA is TGTGCCAGCAGCTCACAGGGAGTTTCTGGAAACACCATATATTTT.

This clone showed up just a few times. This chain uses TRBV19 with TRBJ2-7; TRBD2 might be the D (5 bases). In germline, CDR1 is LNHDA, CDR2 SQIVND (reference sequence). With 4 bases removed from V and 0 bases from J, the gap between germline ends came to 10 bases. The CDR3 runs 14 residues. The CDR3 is CASSTTGNSYEQYF. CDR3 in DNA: TGTGCCAGTAGTACAACCGGGAACTCCTACGAGCAGTACTTC.

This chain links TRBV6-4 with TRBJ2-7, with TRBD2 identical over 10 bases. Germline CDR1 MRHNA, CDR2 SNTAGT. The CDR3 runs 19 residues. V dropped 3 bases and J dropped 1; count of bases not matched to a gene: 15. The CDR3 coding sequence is TGTGCCAGCAGTGAATTTACACTAGCGGGGCGATTAATATCCTACGAGCAGTACTTC. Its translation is CASSEFTLAGRLISYEQYF.

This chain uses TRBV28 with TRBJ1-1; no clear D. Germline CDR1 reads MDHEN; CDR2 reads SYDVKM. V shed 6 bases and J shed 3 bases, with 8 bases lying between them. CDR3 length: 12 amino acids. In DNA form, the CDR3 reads TGTGCCAGCAGGAGCGGGGACACTGAAGCTTTCTTT. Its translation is CASRSGDTEAFF. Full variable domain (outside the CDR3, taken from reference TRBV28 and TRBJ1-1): DVKVTQSSRYLVKRTGEKVFLECVQDMDHENMFWYRQDPGLGLRLIYFSYDVKMKEKGDIPEGYSVSREKKERFSLILESASTNQTSMYLCASRSGDTEAFFGQGTRLTVV.

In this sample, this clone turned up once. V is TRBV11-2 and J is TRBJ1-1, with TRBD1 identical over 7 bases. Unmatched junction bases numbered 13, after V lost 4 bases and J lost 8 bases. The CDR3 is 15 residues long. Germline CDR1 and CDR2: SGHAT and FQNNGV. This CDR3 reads CASSSVRGTAKEAFF. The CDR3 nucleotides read TGTGCCAGCAGCTCCGTACGGGGGACAGCCAAGGAAGCTTTCTTT.

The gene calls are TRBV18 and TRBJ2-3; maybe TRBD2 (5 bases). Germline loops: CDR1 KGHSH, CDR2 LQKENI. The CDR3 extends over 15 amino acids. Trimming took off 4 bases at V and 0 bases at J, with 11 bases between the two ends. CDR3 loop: CASSQSPGSTDTQYF. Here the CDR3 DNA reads TGTGCCAGCTCACAATCTCCGGGGAGCACAGATACGCAGTATTTT.

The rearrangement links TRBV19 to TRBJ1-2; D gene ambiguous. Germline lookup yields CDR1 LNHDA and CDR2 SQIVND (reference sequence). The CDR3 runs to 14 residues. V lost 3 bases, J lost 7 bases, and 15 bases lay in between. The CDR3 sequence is CASSIGGGIGGYTF. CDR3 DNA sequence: TGTGCCAGTAGTATTGGTGGAGGGATCGGTGGCTACACCTTC.

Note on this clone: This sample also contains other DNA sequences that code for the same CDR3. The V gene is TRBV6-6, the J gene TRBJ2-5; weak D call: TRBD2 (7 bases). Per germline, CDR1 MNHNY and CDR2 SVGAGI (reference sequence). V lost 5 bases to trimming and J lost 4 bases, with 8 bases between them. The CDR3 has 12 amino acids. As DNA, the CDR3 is TGTGCCAGCAGTCGGGGGGCAGAGACCCAGTACTTC. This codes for CASSRGAETQYF.

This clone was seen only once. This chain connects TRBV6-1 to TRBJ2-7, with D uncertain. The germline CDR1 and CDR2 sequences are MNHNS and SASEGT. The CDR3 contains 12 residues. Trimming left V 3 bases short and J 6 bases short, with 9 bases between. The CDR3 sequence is CASSETLGEQYF. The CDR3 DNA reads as TGTGCCAGCAGTGAGACCCTCGGCGAGCAGTACTTC.

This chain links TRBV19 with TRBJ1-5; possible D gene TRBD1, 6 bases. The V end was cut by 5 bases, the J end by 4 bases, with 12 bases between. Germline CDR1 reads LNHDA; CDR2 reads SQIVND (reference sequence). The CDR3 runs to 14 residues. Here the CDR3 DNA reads TGTGCCAGTAGTTCCCGGACAGCTAATCAGCCCCAGCATTTT. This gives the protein CASSSRTANQPQHF.

The CDR3 DNA reads as TGCGCCAGCAGCCGAGAAACTAGGACCGGGGAGCTGTTTTTT. This encodes CASSRETRTGELFF. The gene calls are TRBV4-3 and TRBJ2-2; a weak D match, TRBD2 (5 bases). The CDR3 spans 14 residues. Germline V gene sequence: CDR1 LGHNA, CDR2 YSLEER. With 4 bases removed from V and 5 bases from J, the gap between germline ends came to 11 bases.

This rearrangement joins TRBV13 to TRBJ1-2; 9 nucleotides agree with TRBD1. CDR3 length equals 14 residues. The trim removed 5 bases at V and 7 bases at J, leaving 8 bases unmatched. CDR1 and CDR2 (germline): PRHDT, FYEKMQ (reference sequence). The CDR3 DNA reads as TGTGCCAGCAGCCCCGGGACAGGGAAGGGTGGCTACACCTTC. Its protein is CASSPGTGKGGYTF.

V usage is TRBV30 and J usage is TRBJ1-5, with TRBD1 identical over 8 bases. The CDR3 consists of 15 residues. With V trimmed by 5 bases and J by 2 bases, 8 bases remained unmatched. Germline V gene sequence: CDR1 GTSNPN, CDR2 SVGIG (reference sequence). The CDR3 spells CAWARQGSGNQPQHF. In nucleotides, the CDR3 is TGTGCCTGGGCCAGACAGGGGTCGGGCAATCAGCCCCAGCATTTT. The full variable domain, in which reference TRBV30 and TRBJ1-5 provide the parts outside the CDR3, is SQTIHQWPATLVQPVGSPLSLECTVEGTSNPNLYWYRQAAGRGLQLLFYSVGIGQISSEVPQNLSASRPQDRQFILSSKKLLLSDSGFYLCAWARQGSGNQPQHFGDGTRLSIL.

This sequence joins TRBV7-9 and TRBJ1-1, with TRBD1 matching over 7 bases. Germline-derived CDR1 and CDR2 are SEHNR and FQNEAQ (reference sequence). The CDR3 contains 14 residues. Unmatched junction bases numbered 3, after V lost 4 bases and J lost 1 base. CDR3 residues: CASSSQGENTEAFF. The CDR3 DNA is TGTGCCAGCAGCTCCCAGGGGGAGAACACTGAAGCTTTCTTT.

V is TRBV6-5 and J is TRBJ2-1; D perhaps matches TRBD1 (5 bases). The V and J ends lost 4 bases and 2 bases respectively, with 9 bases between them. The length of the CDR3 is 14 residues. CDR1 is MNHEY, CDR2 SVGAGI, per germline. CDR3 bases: TGTGCCAGCAGTTCCCGACAGCCCTACAATGAGCAGTTCTTC. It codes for CASSSRQPYNEQFF.

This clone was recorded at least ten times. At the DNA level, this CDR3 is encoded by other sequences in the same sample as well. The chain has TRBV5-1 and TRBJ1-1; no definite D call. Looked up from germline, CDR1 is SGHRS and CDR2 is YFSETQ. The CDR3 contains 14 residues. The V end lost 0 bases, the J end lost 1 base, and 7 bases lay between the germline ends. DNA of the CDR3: TGCGCCAGCAGCTTGGGCGATAGGAACACTGAAGCTTTCTTT. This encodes CASSLGDRNTEAFF.

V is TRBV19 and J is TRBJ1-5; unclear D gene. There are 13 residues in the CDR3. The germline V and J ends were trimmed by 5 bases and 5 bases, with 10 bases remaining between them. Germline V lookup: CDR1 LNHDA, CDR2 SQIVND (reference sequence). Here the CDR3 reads CASSWGFDQPQHF. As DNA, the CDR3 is TGTGCCAGTAGTTGGGGATTCGATCAGCCCCAGCATTTT. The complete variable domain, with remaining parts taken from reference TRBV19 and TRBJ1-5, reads DGGITQSPKYLFRKEGQNVTLSCEQNLNHDAMYWYRQDPGQGLRLIYYSQIVNDFQKGDIAEGYSVSREKKESFPLTVTSAQKNPTAFYLCASSWGFDQPQHFGDGTRLSIL.

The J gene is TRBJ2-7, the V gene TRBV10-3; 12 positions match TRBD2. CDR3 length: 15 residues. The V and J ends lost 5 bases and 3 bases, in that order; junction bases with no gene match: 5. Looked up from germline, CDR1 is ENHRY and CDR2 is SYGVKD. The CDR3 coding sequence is TGTGCCATCAGTCCGACTAGCGGGAGTTTCTACGAGCAGTACTTC. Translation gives CAISPTSGSFYEQYF.

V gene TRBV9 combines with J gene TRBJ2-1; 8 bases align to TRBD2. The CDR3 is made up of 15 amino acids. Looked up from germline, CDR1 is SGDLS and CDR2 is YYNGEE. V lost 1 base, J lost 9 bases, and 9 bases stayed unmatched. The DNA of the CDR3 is TGTGCCAGCAGCGTAAATAGCGGGGAGAGAGGTGAGCAGTTCTTC. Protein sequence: CASSVNSGERGEQFF.

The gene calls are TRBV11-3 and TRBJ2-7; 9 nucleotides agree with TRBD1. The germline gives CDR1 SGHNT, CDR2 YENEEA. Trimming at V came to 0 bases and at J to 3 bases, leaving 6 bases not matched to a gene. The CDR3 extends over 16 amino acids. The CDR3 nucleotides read TGTGCCAGCAGCTTAGAGACAGGGGGTACCTTCTACGAGCAGTACTTC. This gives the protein CASSLETGGTFYEQYF.

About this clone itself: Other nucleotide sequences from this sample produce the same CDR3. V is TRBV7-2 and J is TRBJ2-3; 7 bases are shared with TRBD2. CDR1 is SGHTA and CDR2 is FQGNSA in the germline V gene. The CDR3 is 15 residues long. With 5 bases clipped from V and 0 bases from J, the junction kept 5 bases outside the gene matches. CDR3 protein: CASSLQAGSTDTQYF. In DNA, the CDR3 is TGTGCCAGCAGCCTCCAAGCGGGAAGCACAGATACGCAGTATTTT.

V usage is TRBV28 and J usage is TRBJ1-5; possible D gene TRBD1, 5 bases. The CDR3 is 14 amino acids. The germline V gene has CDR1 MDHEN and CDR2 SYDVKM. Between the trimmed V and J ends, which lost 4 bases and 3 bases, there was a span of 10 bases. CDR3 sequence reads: CASSSGFANQPQHF. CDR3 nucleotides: TGTGCCAGCAGTTCAGGGTTTGCCAATCAGCCCCAGCATTTT.

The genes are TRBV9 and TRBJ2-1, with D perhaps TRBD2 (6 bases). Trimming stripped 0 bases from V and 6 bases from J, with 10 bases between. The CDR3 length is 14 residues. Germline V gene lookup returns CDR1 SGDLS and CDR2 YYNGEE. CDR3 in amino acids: CASSVGTTSNEQFF. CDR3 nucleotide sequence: TGTGCCAGCAGCGTAGGGACTACCTCCAATGAGCAGTTCTTC. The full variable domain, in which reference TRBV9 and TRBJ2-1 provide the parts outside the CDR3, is DSGVTQTPKHLITATGQRVTLRCSPRSGDLSVYWYQQSLDQGLQFLIQYYNGEERAKGNILERFSAQQFPDLHSELNLSSLELGDSALYFCASSVGTTSNEQFFGPGTRLTVL.

The CDR3, as DNA: TGCGCCAGCAGCCCGGGGACTGAGCAGTTCTTC. Amino acids: CASSPGTEQFF. This chain links TRBV5-1 with TRBJ2-1, with D perhaps given as TRBD1 or TRBD2 (5 bases each). The CDR3 sequence is 11 residues long. The V gene lost 4 bases and the J gene lost 9 bases, with 8 bases spanning the gap. In germline, CDR1 is SGHRS, CDR2 YFSETQ.

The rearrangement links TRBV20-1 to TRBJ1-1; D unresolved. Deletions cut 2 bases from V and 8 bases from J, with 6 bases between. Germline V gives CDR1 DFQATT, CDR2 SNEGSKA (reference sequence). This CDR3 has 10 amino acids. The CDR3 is CSARIGEAFF. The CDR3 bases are TGCAGTGCTAGAATCGGGGAAGCTTTCTTT.